The text below deals with one TCR beta chain. Its target is not known. These data belong to a study of T cells after yellow fever vaccination. Across the study: It was SMART-Seq v4 Ultra Low Input that prepared the fractions with low cell numbers.

In TCRdb, the 5' RACE reads were re-called with MiXCR into one record per CDR3 protein. This table has approximately 350,000 distinct CDR3 sequences, roughly 12% appearing once. General study results and limits: One caveat is that FACS-sorted repertoires could contain abundant clonotypes contaminating from the bulk population. Only a small proportion of the clonotypes turned up in both the CD4 and the CD8 compartments, likely arising from convergent recombination.

V trimming: 1 base; J trimming: 2 bases; junction bases outside the gene matches: 4. The CDR3 extends over 15 amino acids. CDR1 and CDR2 from the germline V gene are MGHDK and SYGVNS. The gene calls are TRBV25-1 and TRBJ2-5; 7 nucleotides align to TRBD1. The sequences come from PBMCs, collected on the day of the first yellow fever vaccination. This clonotype originated in a man between 18 and 35 years old who received the YFV17D yellow fever vaccine. CDR3 in amino acids: CASSEFGTEQETQYF. The CDR3 DNA is TGTGCCAGCAGTGAATTCGGGACAGAGCAAGAGACCCAGTACTTC.